Presented here are 28 T cell receptor beta chains from one specimen sequenced in a study of cytomegalovirus exposure and HLA in healthy donors. Vbeta (60) and Jbeta (13) primers were used in the PCR. Here immunoSEQ multiplex PCR was the method, and the copy in TCRdb shows in-frame clones only, minus some. The sample holds tens of thousands of clones, roughly two thirds seen once. Sample: PBMCs. The source of these receptors is a woman aged 45-59 years in good health and CMV-seropositive.

This clone was seen a few times. The V gene is TRBV5-1, the J gene TRBJ1-5; 7 bases line up with TRBD1. The V gene end was trimmed by 4 bases and the J gene end by 0 bases; junction bases not matched to a gene: 16. The CDR3 is made up of 19 amino acids. CDR1 is SGHRS, CDR2 YFSETQ, per germline. The CDR3 DNA reads TGCGCCAGCAGCGTTCCGGGACAGATATCCCCATATAGCAATCAGCCCCAGCATTTT. This sequence encodes CASSVPGQISPYSNQPQHF.

V usage is TRBV4-1 and J usage is TRBJ2-5, with a possible D match to TRBD2 (5 bases). CDR3 length: 15 residues. Trimming shortened V by 0 bases and J by 5 bases, and 13 bases separated the two germline ends. From germline, CDR1 is MGHRA and CDR2 YSYEKL. DNA of the CDR3: TGCGCCAGCAGCCAAGACGGGATACGTGGCGAGACCCAGTACTTC. This codes for CASSQDGIRGETQYF.

The CDR3 sequence is CASSFGFTWGGTRGAFF. The DNA for the CDR3 is TGTGCCAGCAGCTTTGGGTTTACTTGGGGCGGGACGCGGGGAGCTTTCTTT. The chain joins TRBV5-6 to TRBJ1-1; D may be TRBD1 (5 bases). Looked up from germline, CDR1 is SGHDT and CDR2 is YYEEEE. There are 17 residues in the CDR3. With 2 bases removed from V and 10 bases from J, the gap between germline ends came to 27 bases.

This clone has only a few counts. The V gene is TRBV15, the J gene TRBJ1-4, with 7 positions matching TRBD1. V lost 0 bases to trimming and J lost 5 bases; unmatched junction nucleotides: 3. The CDR3 is 15 residues long. The germline V gene has CDR1 LNHNV and CDR2 YYDKDF (reference sequence). In nucleotides, the CDR3 is TGTGCCACCAGCAGAGATCCGGGACAGAATGAAAAACTGTTTTTT. Protein sequence: CATSRDPGQNEKLFF.

V is TRBV5-1 and J is TRBJ2-7; a weak D match, TRBD1 (6 bases). Looked up from germline, CDR1 is SGHRS and CDR2 is YFSETQ. V was cut by 1 base and J by 0 bases, with 8 bases left in between. The CDR3 length is 14 residues. This CDR3 reads CASSLTGSSYEQYV. CDR3 sequence (DNA): TGCGCCAGCAGCTTGACAGGGAGCTCCTACGAGCAGTACGTC.

V and J are TRBV6-5 and TRBJ1-3; TRBD1 might be the D (5 bases). Germline CDR1 and CDR2: MNHEY and SVGAGI. Between the trimmed V and J ends, which lost 5 bases and 4 bases, there was a span of 12 bases. CDR3 length equals 14 residues. The DNA of the CDR3 is TGTGCCAGCAGTACTCCAGGGCCCGGAAACACCATATATTTT. This translates into CASSTPGPGNTIYF.

A few counts support this clone. Here the CDR3 reads CATAGGPYNEQFF. In nucleotides, the CDR3 is TGTGCCACCGCGGGGGGCCCCTACAATGAGCAGTTCTTC. The V gene is TRBV6-5, the J gene TRBJ2-1; the match to TRBD2 covers 8 bases. The germline V gene has CDR1 MNHEY and CDR2 SVGAGI. The CDR3 is 13 residues long. V gave up 10 bases and J gave up 2 bases; unmatched junction bases: 4.

This chain joins TRBV30 and TRBJ1-4; a possible D gene is TRBD1 (5 bases). CDR1 is GTSNPN and CDR2 is SVGIG in the germline V gene (reference sequence). This CDR3 is built from 13 residues. The ends were cut back, 2 bases at V and 15 bases at J, with 19 bases in the middle. The CDR3 DNA is TGTGCCTGGAGTACAGAAGTGGAGGGGACGGTGTTTTTT. It translates to CAWSTEVEGTVFF.

The V call is TRBV30, the J call TRBJ2-1; weak D call: TRBD1 (5 bases). The CDR3 has 13 residues. Germline CDR1 and CDR2: GTSNPN and SVGIG (reference sequence). V lost 2 bases and J lost 6, with 11 bases in between. CDR3 residues: CAWSMFRANEQFF. CDR3 DNA: TGTGCCTGGAGTATGTTCAGGGCCAATGAGCAGTTCTTC.

There are a few counts of this clone. The chain is built from TRBV28 and TRBJ1-1, with a tentative D call TRBD1 (6 bases). The CDR3 length is 18 residues. The germline CDR1 and CDR2 sequences are MDHEN and SYDVKM. Trimming took 5 bases from V and 0 from J, leaving 22 bases between them. CDR3 in DNA: TGTGCCAGCAGTCCCCCCCACAGGGATCGAGGTATGAACACTGAAGCTTTCTTT. Translation: CASSPPHRDRGMNTEAFF.

This clone was counted only a few times. The V gene is TRBV14, the J gene TRBJ2-3, with D possibly matching TRBD2 (5 bases). The CDR3 runs 17 residues. CDR1 is SGHDN and CDR2 is FVKESK in the germline V gene. Trimming removed 4 bases from V and 2 bases from J, with 19 bases in between. CDR3 sequence reads: CASSPQRAGPHTDTQYF. The CDR3 coding sequence is TGTGCCAGCAGCCCCCAGAGGGCAGGCCCACACACAGATACGCAGTATTTT.

As for this clone: The junction does not match germline at one end; this may be a read error. The rearrangement joins TRBV4-2 to TRBJ2-6; weak D call: TRBD2 (5 bases). The CDR3 runs to 16 residues. Germline assignment: CDR1 LGHNA and CDR2 YNFKEQ. The CDR3 region is CASSEEGLSGANVLTF. CDR3 bases: TGTGCCAGCAGCGAAGAAGGACTCTCTGGGGCCAACGTCCTGACTTTC.

V gene TRBV28 combines with J gene TRBJ1-1; D possibly corresponds to TRBD1 (5 bases). The germline V gene has CDR1 MDHEN and CDR2 SYDVKM. This CDR3 region has 16 residues. Trimming removed 7 bases from V and 5 bases from J, with 23 bases in between. This chain's CDR3 is CASTYKRGRLGTEAFF. DNA of the CDR3: TGTGCCAGCACCTATAAAAGGGGCAGGCTTGGAACTGAAGCTTTCTTT.

The sample holds one count of this clone. J is TRBJ2-5 and V is TRBV5-1, with 7 bases fitting TRBD1. The germline V gene encodes CDR1 SGHRS and CDR2 YFSETQ. The V and J ends lost 3 bases and 4 bases, in that order; junction bases with no gene match: 9. This CDR3 is built from 15 residues. The CDR3 DNA reads as TGCGCCAGCAGCTCGGGACAGTTCCTCGTAGAGACCCAGTACTTC. Translation: CASSSGQFLVETQYF.

The rearrangement links TRBV18 to TRBJ1-1; D uncertain. CDR1 KGHSH and CDR2 LQKENI come from the germline V gene. Between the trimmed V and J ends, which lost 3 bases and 10 bases, there was a span of 12 bases. This CDR3 spans 12 amino acids. The CDR3 nucleotides read TGTGCCAGCTCACCCCAACAGCGGAGAGCTTTCTTT. Translated, it gives CASSPQQRRAFF.

The chain carries TRBV5-4 and TRBJ1-1; the D gene is possibly TRBD1 (5 bases). The CDR3 sequence is 16 residues long. Trimming took 4 bases from V and 5 from J, leaving 21 bases between them. Germline-derived CDR1 and CDR2 are SGHNT and YYREEE (reference sequence). The CDR3, as DNA: TGTGCCAGCAGCCGGGAGTATACGGGGCCAGGGACTGAAGCTTTCTTT. It codes for CASSREYTGPGTEAFF.

The chain uses TRBV6-4 and TRBJ2-5, with TRBD1 matching over 8 bases. V lost 2 bases and J lost 3; bases outside the gene matches: 14. Per the germline V gene, CDR1 is MRHNA and CDR2 is SNTAGT. The CDR3 is 18 amino acids. The CDR3 DNA reads TGTGCCAGCAGTGACCCTCGAGGACAGGGATTATCAGAAGAGACCCAGTACTTC. It is translated as CASSDPRGQGLSEETQYF.

This clone occurred once. The CDR3 loop is CASSLWGQTSGAFEGYEQYF. DNA of the CDR3: TGTGCCAGCAGCTTATGGGGACAGACTAGCGGGGCGTTTGAAGGGTACGAGCAGTACTTC. The chain uses TRBV13 and TRBJ2-7; TRBD2 aligns across 11 bases. This CDR3 has 20 amino acids. The germline V gene encodes CDR1 PRHDT and CDR2 FYEKMQ (reference sequence). J was trimmed by 4 bases and V by 2 bases; bases with no gene match: 19.

The chain recombines TRBV7-2 with TRBJ2-4; D is undetermined. The CDR3 consists of 14 residues. Trimming took 1 base from V and 6 from J, leaving 10 bases between them. Germline V lookup: CDR1 SGHTA, CDR2 FQGNSA. The CDR3 sequence is CASSLGSRGNIQYF. The DNA of the CDR3 is TGTGCCAGCAGCTTAGGGTCTCGAGGAAACATTCAGTACTTC.

This clone was seen more than once but under ten times. The rearrangement uses TRBV5-4 and TRBJ2-2, with a weak D call TRBD1 (5 bases). Trimming took 4 bases from V and 4 from J, leaving 8 bases between them. Germline loops: CDR1 SGHNT, CDR2 YYREEE (reference sequence). The CDR3 contains 13 residues. This CDR3 reads CASSGHLTGELFF. As DNA, the CDR3 is TGTGCCAGCAGCGGACACCTCACCGGGGAGCTGTTTTTT.

The chain couples TRBV18 to TRBJ2-7; 7 bases are a match to TRBD1. The CDR3 extends over 16 amino acids. Germline CDR1 and CDR2: KGHSH and LQKENI. After removal of 4 bases from V and 1 base from J, the junction contained 10 bases not matched to a gene. CDR3 in DNA: TGTGCCAGCTCACAGTTCGCCGGGACAGTTTCCTACGAGCAGTACGTC. Protein: CASSQFAGTVSYEQYV.

The chain joins TRBV15 to TRBJ2-5; possibly TRBD2 for D (7 bases). The CDR3 is made up of 15 amino acids. The V and J ends lost 1 base and 11 bases respectively, with 20 bases between them. Germline CDR1 reads LNHNV; CDR2 reads YYDKDF (reference sequence). CDR3 region: CATSRGGDGGREQYF. In nucleotides, the CDR3 is TGTGCCACCAGCAGAGGGGGAGACGGGGGGCGAGAGCAGTACTTC.

The CDR3 DNA reads TGTGCCAGCAGCTCATCGCGGGGAGGCACCGAGCAGTACGTC. Its protein is CASSSSRGGTEQYV. The chain uses TRBV7-9 and TRBJ2-7, with D possibly being TRBD2 (6 bases). Germline lookup yields CDR1 SEHNR and CDR2 FQNEAQ (reference sequence). V lost 4 bases and J lost 6, with 16 bases in between. The CDR3 spans 14 residues.

The V call is TRBV5-1, the J call TRBJ2-3; possibly TRBD2 for D (6 bases). With 5 bases removed from V and 8 bases from J, the gap between germline ends came to 24 bases. CDR3 size: 16 residues. The germline CDR1 and CDR2 sequences are SGHRS and YFSETQ. The chain's CDR3 is CASRNSQQGGGCTQYF. The CDR3 DNA reads as TGCGCCAGCAGAAACTCACAGCAGGGTGGAGGGTGTACGCAGTATTTT.

The CDR3 nucleotides are TGTGCCAGCAGCCAATCTAGCGGGGGGGCTGATACGCAGTATTTT. This encodes CASSQSSGGADTQYF. The genes are TRBV4-2 and TRBJ2-3; TRBD2 agrees at 12 bases. Germline V gene sequence: CDR1 LGHNA, CDR2 YNFKEQ. V lost 2 bases to trimming and J lost 6 bases; unmatched junction nucleotides: 3. This CDR3 spans 15 amino acids.

The rearrangement joins TRBV5-1 to TRBJ1-4; tentative D call: TRBD1 (5 bases). The germline V gene encodes CDR1 SGHRS and CDR2 YFSETQ. The CDR3 length is 13 residues. Trimming took off 7 bases at V and 8 bases at J, with 15 bases between the two ends. The CDR3 sequence: CASGEGEGEKLFF. For the CDR3, the DNA is TGCGCCAGCGGCGAAGGGGAAGGAGAAAAACTGTTTTTT.

The chain combines TRBV10-2 with TRBJ2-7; 10 positions match TRBD1. The V segment lost 10 bases and the J segment 5 bases; nucleotides outside the gene matches: 5. CDR3 length: 12 residues. Germline V gene data show CDR1 as WSHSY and CDR2 as SAAADI. CDR3 residues: CATRDRGDEQYF. Here the CDR3 DNA reads TGCGCCACCAGGGACAGGGGAGACGAGCAGTACTTC.

This clone is labeled as medium-sized. The rearrangement joins TRBV7-9 to TRBJ1-1; D call uncertain. The CDR3 totals 17 residues. The germline V gene has CDR1 SEHNR and CDR2 FQNEAQ (reference sequence). Between the trimmed V and J ends, which lost 5 bases and 0 bases, there was a span of 19 bases. Here the CDR3 DNA reads TGTGCCAGCAGCCGGCGGGAAGCGATGAGAATGAACACTGAAGCTTTCTTT. This codes for CASSRREAMRMNTEAFF.